The 19 T cell receptor beta chains below all came from one sample that was sequenced in a study of T-cell reconstitution after alpha-beta-depleted transplantation in children. Preparing the TCRbeta library involved the use of unique molecular identifiers. From the PCR reads, TCRdb called clonotypes with MiXCR, one entry per CDR3 protein. The sample gives some 840,000 distinct CDR3 sequences, around 17% of which show up once; approximately 5% is in the top ten. Specimen: PBMCs, mostly from graft donor cells, collected 360 days after TCRalphabeta/CD19-depleted stem cell transplant. The receptors derive from a male patient younger than 18 who had a stem cell transplant for acute lymphoblastic leukemia, so the T cells may come from the graft donor.

The chain employs TRBV10-2 and TRBJ2-4; D remains ambiguous. Germline V lookup: CDR1 WSHSY, CDR2 SAAADI. V lost 7 bases, J lost 0 bases, and 13 bases lay in between. The CDR3 sequence is 15 residues long. The CDR3 region is CASMALTLAKNIQYF. CDR3 in DNA: TGCGCCAGCATGGCACTCACACTAGCCAAAAACATTCAGTACTTC.

CDR3 in amino acids: CAISDQGDTQYF. Here the CDR3 DNA reads TGTGCCATCAGTGACCAGGGGGATACGCAGTATTTT. The V call is TRBV10-3, the J call TRBJ2-3, with D tentatively TRBD1 (6 bases). V lost 3 bases to trimming and J lost 6 bases, with 7 bases between them. Germline CDR1 is ENHRY and CDR2 is SYGVKD. There are 12 residues in the CDR3.

This chain links TRBV7-6 with TRBJ2-5, with D perhaps assigned TRBD1 or TRBD2 (6 bases each). CDR1 and CDR2 (germline): SGHVS, FNYEAQ. This CDR3 spans 14 amino acids. Trimming removed 5 bases at V and 2 bases at J, with 12 bases between. CDR3 loop: CASSAGTLQETQYF. Written as DNA, the CDR3 is TGTGCCAGCAGCGCGGGGACACTTCAAGAGACCCAGTACTTC.

This clonotype has a count of ten or more. The rearrangement joins TRBV15 to TRBJ2-4; 11 bases fit TRBD2. J was trimmed by 4 bases and V by 6 bases; bases with no gene match: 5. Germline assignment: CDR1 LNHNV and CDR2 YYDKDF (reference sequence). The length of the CDR3 is 15 residues. CDR3 in DNA: TGTGCCACCAGTACCTTAGCGGGAGGGAAAAACATTCAGTACTTC. It translates to CATSTLAGGKNIQYF.

The CDR3 loop reads CATERRLGDYEQYF. The DNA for the CDR3 is TGTGCCACCGAGCGTCGACTTGGGGATTACGAGCAGTACTTC. The rearrangement uses TRBV19 and TRBJ2-7; D is unresolved. The CDR3 extends over 14 amino acids. The V end was cut by 10 bases, the J end by 4 bases, with 20 bases between. Per the germline V gene, CDR1 is LNHDA and CDR2 is SQIVND (reference sequence).

This clonotype occurred a few times. The chain links TRBV6-5 to TRBJ1-6; D is ambiguous. Trimming took 0 bases from V and 0 from J, leaving 12 bases between them. From germline, CDR1 is MNHEY and CDR2 SVGAGI. The CDR3 is 18 amino acids. The CDR3 nucleotides are TGTGCCAGCAGTTACTCCGCGATTATGAGCTCCTATAATTCACCCCTCCACTTT. Its protein product is CASSYSAIMSSYNSPLHF.

The J gene is TRBJ1-1, the V gene TRBV20-1; D remains unclear. CDR3 length: 12 residues. Germline V gives CDR1 DFQATT, CDR2 SNEGSKA (reference sequence). The V and J ends lost 1 base and 8 bases respectively, with 11 bases between them. The CDR3 protein is CSARVGFTEAFF. For the CDR3, the DNA is TGCAGTGCTAGAGTAGGGTTCACGGAAGCTTTCTTT.

This clonotype was seen only a few times. The gene calls are TRBV10-3 and TRBJ2-2, with 10 bases matching TRBD2. The CDR3 length is 16 residues. Germline CDR1 ENHRY, CDR2 SYGVKD. The V segment lost 4 bases and the J segment 6 bases; nucleotides outside the gene matches: 8. The CDR3 region is CAISAGAGGGPGELFF. The DNA of the CDR3 is TGTGCCATCAGTGCAGGAGCGGGAGGGGGACCCGGGGAGCTGTTTTTT.

The table lists this clonotype with a few counts. The CDR3 reads CASSLPDLRTDPKIYGYTF. The CDR3 nucleotides are TGTGCCAGCAGCTTACCCGATCTGCGGACGGACCCAAAAATCTATGGCTACACCTTC. The chain is built from TRBV11-1 and TRBJ1-2; D is ambiguous. CDR3 length: 19 amino acids. V lost 2 bases and J lost 4, with 26 bases in between. Germline loops: CDR1 SGHAT, CDR2 FQDESV (reference sequence).

In this sample, this clonotype turned up a few times. The chain is built from TRBV18 and TRBJ2-7; 9 nucleotides match TRBD2. CDR3 length equals 18 residues. Germline V gives CDR1 KGHSH, CDR2 LQKENI. Unmatched junction bases numbered 12, after V lost 3 bases and J lost 0 bases. CDR3 region: CASSPTLAGSSGSYEQYF. CDR3 DNA: TGTGCCAGCTCACCGACCCTAGCGGGATCCTCGGGCTCCTACGAGCAGTACTTC. Full variable domain (rest looked up from reference TRBV18 and TRBJ2-7): NAGVMQNPRHLVRRRGQEARLRCSPMKGHSHVYWYRQLPEEGLKFMVYLQKENIIDESGMPKERFSAEFPKEGPSILRIQQVVRGDSAAYFCASSPTLAGSSGSYEQYFGPGTRLTVT.

The CDR3 DNA follows: TGCGCCAGCAGCCAAGTCTCCCCGGGAGCCTACGAGCAGTACTTC. It codes for CASSQVSPGAYEQYF. V usage is TRBV4-1 and J usage is TRBJ2-7; TRBD2 is a possible D gene (6 bases). The V gene lost 1 base and the J gene lost 2 bases, with 12 bases spanning the gap. From germline, CDR1 is MGHRA and CDR2 YSYEKL. CDR3 length: 15 amino acids.

The chain recombines TRBV5-1 with TRBJ2-7; D is ambiguous. V lost 4 bases, J lost 0 bases, and 11 bases lay in between. The CDR3 has 14 amino acids. Germline-derived CDR1 and CDR2 are SGHRS and YFSETQ. The CDR3 loop is CASSRSISSYEQYF. The CDR3 DNA reads as TGCGCCAGCAGCCGCTCGATTAGCTCCTACGAGCAGTACTTC.

This clonotype has more than one count but fewer than ten. The rearrangement links TRBV4-1 to TRBJ1-1, with a weak D call TRBD1 (5 bases). The germline V gene has CDR1 MGHRA and CDR2 YSYEKL. The CDR3 contains 16 residues. V was pared by 0 bases and J by 0 bases, with 11 bases between. The CDR3: CASSQDINRLNTEAFF. In DNA, the CDR3 is TGCGCCAGCAGCCAAGATATTAACAGGTTGAACACTGAAGCTTTCTTT.

V usage is TRBV15 and J usage is TRBJ2-2; D unresolved. The CDR3 length is 15 residues. V shed 1 base and J shed 6 bases, with 12 bases lying between them. Germline V CDR1 and CDR2: LNHNV, YYDKDF (reference sequence). CDR3: CATSRVVELAGELFF. CDR3 DNA sequence: TGTGCCACCAGCAGAGTCGTAGAACTTGCCGGGGAGCTGTTTTTT. Variable domain in full (rest from reference TRBV15 and TRBJ2-2): DAMVIQNPRYQVTQFGKPVTLSCSQTLNHNVMYWYQQKSSQAPKLLFHYYDKDFNNEADTPDNFQSRRPNTSFCFLDIRSPGLGDTAMYLCATSRVVELAGELFFGEGSRLTVL.

This clonotype was seen a few times. V gene TRBV5-1 combines with J gene TRBJ2-1, with a possible D match to TRBD2 (5 bases). Germline V gives CDR1 SGHRS, CDR2 YFSETQ. The V end lost 1 base, the J end lost 3 bases, and 17 bases lay between the germline ends. The CDR3 is made up of 17 amino acids. CDR3 amino acids: CASSLRIAQSIYNEQFF. For the CDR3, the DNA is TGCGCCAGCAGCTTGAGAATAGCGCAAAGTATCTACAATGAGCAGTTCTTC.

In nucleotides, the CDR3 is TGTGCCAGCAGTTTGTGGCGGGGGGCAGTGAACACTGAAGCTTTCTTT. Amino acids: CASSLWRGAVNTEAFF. V is TRBV12-3 or TRBV12-4 and J is TRBJ1-1, with D possibly TRBD1 on 6 matching bases. The CDR3 spans 16 residues. Trimming stripped 3 bases from V and 0 bases from J, with 14 bases between.

This clonotype turned up a few times. CDR3 sequence reads: CASSSSFQETQYF. The CDR3 DNA follows: TGCGCCAGCAGCTCTTCCTTCCAAGAGACCCAGTACTTC. This chain uses TRBV5-1 with TRBJ2-5; D is uncertain. In germline, CDR1 is SGHRS, CDR2 YFSETQ. V was shortened by 3 bases and J by 1 base, with 7 bases between the two germline ends. This CDR3 is 13 amino acids long.

This clonotype has at least ten counts. This sequence joins TRBV3-1 and TRBJ2-7; 8 nucleotides align to TRBD1. Germline V lookup: CDR1 LGHDT, CDR2 YNNKEL (reference sequence). The CDR3 is 16 amino acids. V was pared by 0 bases and J by 2 bases, with 6 bases of the junction left unmatched. CDR3 loop: CASSQDRTGLAYEQYF. DNA for the CDR3: TGTGCCAGCAGCCAAGATCGGACAGGGTTAGCCTACGAGCAGTACTTC.

This clonotype was seen only a few times. V and J are TRBV7-8 and TRBJ1-2; D remains unclear. This CDR3 has 13 residues. Per the germline V gene, CDR1 is SGHVS and CDR2 is FQNEAQ. V was shortened by 0 bases and J by 2 bases, with 4 bases between the two germline ends. CDR3 residues: CASSLAYNYGYTF. DNA for the CDR3: TGTGCCAGCAGCTTAGCCTACAACTATGGCTACACCTTC.